This TCR beta chain was identified in a study of chemoradiotherapy in HPV16-positive cancers. The overall study: Candidate HPV-specific T-cell clones and common TCR motifs came from functional assays in a couple of HPV16-positive patients.

Trimming left V 0 bases short and J 4 bases short, with 15 bases between. Germline CDR1 reads LGHNA; CDR2 reads YSLEER. The CDR3 extends over 16 amino acids. General observations from the study: Only two HPV16-positive patients supplied the functional HPV-specificity definition. For HPV16-positive patients, expanding HPV-responsive T cells associated with longer recurrence-free survival. Non-HPV-specific T cells did not expand in tumors during treatment, whereas candidate HPV-specific clones and E7-related motifs did.

In the case of this clone: The antigen is undetermined.

Only in-frame clones appear in the TCRdb table, and some are missing; sequencing was by immunoSEQ multiplex PCR. The table includes roughly 25,000 clones, roughly 94% detected once. The TCR originated in a human donor with HPV-associated anogenital cancer. The genes are TRBV4-3 and TRBJ1-2; D gene ambiguous. Sampling was done from a patient who underwent chemoradiotherapy. The CDR3 DNA is TGCGCCAGCAGCCAAGATAGTCGCGGGGTAACCTATGGCTACACCTTC. Its protein product is CASSQDSRGVTYGYTF.